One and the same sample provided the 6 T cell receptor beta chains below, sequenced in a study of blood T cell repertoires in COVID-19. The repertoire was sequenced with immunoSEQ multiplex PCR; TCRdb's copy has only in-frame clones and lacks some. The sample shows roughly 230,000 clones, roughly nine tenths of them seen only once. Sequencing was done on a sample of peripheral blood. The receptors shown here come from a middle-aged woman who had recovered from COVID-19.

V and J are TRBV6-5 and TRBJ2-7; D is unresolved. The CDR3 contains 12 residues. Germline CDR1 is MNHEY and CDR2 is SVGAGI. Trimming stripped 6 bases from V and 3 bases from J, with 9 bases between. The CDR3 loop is CASSAGIYEQYF. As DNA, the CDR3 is TGTGCCAGCAGCGCCGGTATCTACGAGCAGTACTTC.

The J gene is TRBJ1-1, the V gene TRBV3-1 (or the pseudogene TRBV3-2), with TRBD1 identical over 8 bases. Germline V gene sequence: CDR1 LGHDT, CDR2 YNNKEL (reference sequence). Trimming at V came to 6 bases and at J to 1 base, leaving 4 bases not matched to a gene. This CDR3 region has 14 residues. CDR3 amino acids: CASRLTGGNTEAFF. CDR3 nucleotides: TGTGCCAGCAGATTAACAGGGGGGAACACTGAAGCTTTCTTT.

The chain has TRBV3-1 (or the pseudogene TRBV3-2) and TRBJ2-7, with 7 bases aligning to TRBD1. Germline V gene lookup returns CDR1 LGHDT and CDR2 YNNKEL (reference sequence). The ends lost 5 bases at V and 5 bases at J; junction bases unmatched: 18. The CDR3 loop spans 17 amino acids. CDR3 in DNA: TGTGCCAGCAGCGAAAGACCCTCCTCCGACAGGGTCGACGAGCAGTACTTC. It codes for CASSERPSSDRVDEQYF.

The CDR3 DNA sequence: TGTGCCAGCGCCAACTACGGGGAGCAGTTCTTC. This codes for CASANYGEQFF. The chain has TRBV19 and TRBJ2-1, with no clear D. Germline lookup yields CDR1 LNHDA and CDR2 SQIVND (reference sequence). CDR3 length equals 11 residues. V was shortened by 9 bases and J by 10 bases, with 13 bases between the two germline ends.

CDR3 bases: TGCGCCAGCAGCCCGGGACAGGGGGCTTCTGAAGCTTTCTTT. This gives the protein CASSPGQGASEAFF. J is TRBJ1-1 and V is TRBV5-1, with 12 positions matching TRBD1. Germline V gene lookup returns CDR1 SGHRS and CDR2 YFSETQ. J was trimmed by 6 bases and V by 4 bases; bases with no gene match: 4. The CDR3 is made up of 14 amino acids.

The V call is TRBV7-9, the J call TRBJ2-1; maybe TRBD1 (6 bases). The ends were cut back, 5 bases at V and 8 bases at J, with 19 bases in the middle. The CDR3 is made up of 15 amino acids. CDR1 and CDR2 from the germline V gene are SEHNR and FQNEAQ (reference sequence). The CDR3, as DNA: TGTGCCAGCAGCCTACAGGGACGGGGTAGAGATGAGCAGTTCTTC. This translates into CASSLQGRGRDEQFF.